A single sample gave rise to the 4 T cell receptor beta chains below, sequenced in a study of blood T cell repertoires in COVID-19. Generated by immunoSEQ multiplex PCR, the TCRdb table keeps only in-frame clones and is missing some. The sample comprises fewer than 300,000 clones, around 85% of which are singletons, and about 2.5% rests with the top ten. Sample: PBMCs or T cells enriched from blood (not recorded which). The receptors were sampled from a woman aged 50 to 60 who had recovered from COVID-19.

To note about this clone: The sample has other DNA sequences that encode this CDR3 too. The chain carries TRBV6-5 and TRBJ1-1; 7 bases fit TRBD1. The CDR3 contains 13 residues. V lost 6 bases, J lost 0 bases, and 1 base stayed unmatched. Germline-derived CDR1 and CDR2 are MNHEY and SVGAGI. The CDR3 DNA is TGTGCCAGCAGGGACAGGATGAACACTGAAGCTTTCTTT. Translation gives CASRDRMNTEAFF.

J is TRBJ1-6 and V is TRBV27; a weak D match, TRBD1 (5 bases). The CDR3 loop spans 15 amino acids. Trimming left V 2 bases short and J 8 bases short, with 13 bases between. Germline lookup yields CDR1 MNHEY and CDR2 SMNVEV (reference sequence). The CDR3 reads CASSLGAGTDSPLHF. For the CDR3, the DNA is TGTGCCAGCAGTTTAGGGGCGGGGACTGATTCACCCCTCCACTTT.

The chain is built from TRBV11-2 and TRBJ2-1, with TRBD2 matching 8 bases. CDR1 is SGHAT and CDR2 is FQNNGV in the germline V gene. The CDR3 consists of 17 residues. The V gene end was trimmed by 4 bases and the J gene end by 4 bases; junction bases not matched to a gene: 12. This chain's CDR3 is CASSSVLLSGGYNEQFF. In DNA, the CDR3 is TGTGCCAGCAGCTCGGTTCTTCTGTCGGGAGGGTACAATGAGCAGTTCTTC.

The rearrangement uses TRBV6-5 and TRBJ2-7; weak D call: TRBD1 (6 bases). This CDR3 contains 11 residues. V was pared by 10 bases and J by 6 bases, with 13 bases between. Germline values: CDR1 MNHEY, CDR2 SVGAGI. CDR3 DNA sequence: TGTGCCACTAGAGGGGGTGCCGAGCAGTACTTC. Translating it yields CATRGGAEQYF.